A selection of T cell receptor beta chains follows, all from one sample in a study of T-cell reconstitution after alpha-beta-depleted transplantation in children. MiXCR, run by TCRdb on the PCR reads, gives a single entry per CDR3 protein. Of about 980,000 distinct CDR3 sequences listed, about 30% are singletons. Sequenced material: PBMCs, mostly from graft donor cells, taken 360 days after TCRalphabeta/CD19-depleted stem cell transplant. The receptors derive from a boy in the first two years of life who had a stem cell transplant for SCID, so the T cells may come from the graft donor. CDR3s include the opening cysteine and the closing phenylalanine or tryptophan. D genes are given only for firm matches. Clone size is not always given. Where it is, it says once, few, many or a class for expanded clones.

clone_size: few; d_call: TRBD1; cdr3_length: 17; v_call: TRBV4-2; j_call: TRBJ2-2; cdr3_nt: TGTGCCAGCAGCCAAGATAGGGACAGGGCGAACACCGGGGAGCTGTTTTTT; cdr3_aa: CASSQDRDRANTGELFF
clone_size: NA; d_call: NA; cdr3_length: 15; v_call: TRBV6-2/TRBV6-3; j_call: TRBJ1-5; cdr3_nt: TGTGCCAGCAGTTACGCTACCTTGATTAATCAGCCCCAGCATTTT; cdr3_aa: CASSYATLINQPQHF
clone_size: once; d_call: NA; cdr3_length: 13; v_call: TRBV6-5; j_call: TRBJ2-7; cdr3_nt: TGTGCCAGCAGTTACACCGACAGGTCCGAGCAGTACTTC; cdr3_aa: CASSYTDRSEQYF
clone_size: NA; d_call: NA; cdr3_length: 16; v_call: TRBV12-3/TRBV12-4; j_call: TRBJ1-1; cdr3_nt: TGTGCCAGCAGTCCGGAGCAGAGTCCGGTCTATGCTGAAGCTTTCTTT; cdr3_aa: CASSPEQSPVYAEAFF
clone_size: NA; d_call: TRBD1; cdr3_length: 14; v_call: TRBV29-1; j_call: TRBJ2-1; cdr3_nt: TGCAGCGTTTTAAATGGACAGGGGGTGAATGAGCAGTTCTTC; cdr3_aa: CSVLNGQGVNEQFF
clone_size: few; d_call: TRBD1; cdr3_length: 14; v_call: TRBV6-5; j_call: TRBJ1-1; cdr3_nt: TGTGCCAGCAGTTACTCGGGCAGGGGGCGTGAAGCTTTCTTT; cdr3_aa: CASSYSGRGREAFF
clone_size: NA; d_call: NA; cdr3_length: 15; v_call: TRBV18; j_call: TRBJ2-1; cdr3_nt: TGTGCCAGCTCACCCACCCCAGGGGTTGTCTATGAGCAGTTCTTC; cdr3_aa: CASSPTPGVVYEQFF
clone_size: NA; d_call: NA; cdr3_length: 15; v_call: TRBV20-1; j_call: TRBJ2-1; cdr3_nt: TGCAGTGCTAGGGGACCGGGACCCCACTACAATGAGCAGTTCTTC; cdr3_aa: CSARGPGPHYNEQFF
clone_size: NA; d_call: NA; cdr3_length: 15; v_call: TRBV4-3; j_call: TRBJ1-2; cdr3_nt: TGCGCCAGCAGCCAAGATCAGGGCCTACACTATGGCTACACCTTC; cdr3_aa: CASSQDQGLHYGYTF
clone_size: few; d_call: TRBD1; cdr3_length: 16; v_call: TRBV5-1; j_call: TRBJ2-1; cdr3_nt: TGCGCCAGCAGCTGGACCGGGACAGTCTCCTACAATGAGCAGTTCTTC; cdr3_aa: CASSWTGTVSYNEQFF
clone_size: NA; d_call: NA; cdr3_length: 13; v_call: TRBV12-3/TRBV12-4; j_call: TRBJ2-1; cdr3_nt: TGTGCCAGCAGCCCCCAGGTTAGGGGTGAGCAGTTCTTC; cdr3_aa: CASSPQVRGEQFF
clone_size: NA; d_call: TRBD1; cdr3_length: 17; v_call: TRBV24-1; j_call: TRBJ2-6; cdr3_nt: TGTGCCACCAGTGACCCGGGACAGGGATCTGGGGCCAACGTCCTGACTTTC; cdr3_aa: CATSDPGQGSGANVLTF
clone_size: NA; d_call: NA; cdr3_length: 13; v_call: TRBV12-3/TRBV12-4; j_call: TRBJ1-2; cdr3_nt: TGTGCCAGCAGTCTTAGTCAATCCCATGGCTACACCTTC; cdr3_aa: CASSLSQSHGYTF
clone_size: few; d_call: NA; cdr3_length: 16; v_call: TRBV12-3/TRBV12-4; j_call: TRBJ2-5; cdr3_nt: TGTGCCAGCAGTTTAGAAGGGCCGAGACCTTGGGAGACCCAGTACTTC; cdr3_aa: CASSLEGPRPWETQYF
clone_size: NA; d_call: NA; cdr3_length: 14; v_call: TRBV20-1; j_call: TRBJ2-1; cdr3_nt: TGCAGTGCTAGTGGACGGACCCCCGACAATGAGCAGTTCTTC; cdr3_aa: CSASGRTPDNEQFF
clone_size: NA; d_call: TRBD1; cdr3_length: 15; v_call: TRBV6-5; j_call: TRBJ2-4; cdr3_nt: TGTGCCAGCAGTTACCGACAGGGAGCCAAAAACATTCAGTACTTC; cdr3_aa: CASSYRQGAKNIQYF
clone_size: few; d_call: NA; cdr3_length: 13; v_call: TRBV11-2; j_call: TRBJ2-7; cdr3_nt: TGTGCCAGCAGCTTACCTCCGGGGGTCTTCTCGTACTTC; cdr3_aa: CASSLPPGVFSYF
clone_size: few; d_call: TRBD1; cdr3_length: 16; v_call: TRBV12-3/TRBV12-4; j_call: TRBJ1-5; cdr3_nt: TGTGCCAGCAGCCTAGGACAGGGGCGACTTTATCAGCCCCAGCATTTT; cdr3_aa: CASSLGQGRLYQPQHF
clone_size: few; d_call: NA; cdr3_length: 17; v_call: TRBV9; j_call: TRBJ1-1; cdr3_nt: TGTGCCAGCAGCCCTCGGGGGTCATTGATTATGAACACTGAAGCTTTCTTT; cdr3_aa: CASSPRGSLIMNTEAFF
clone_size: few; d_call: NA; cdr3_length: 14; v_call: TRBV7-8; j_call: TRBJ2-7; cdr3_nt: TGTGCCAGCAGCTTCACGACTCTCCCCTACGAGCAGTACTTC; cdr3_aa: CASSFTTLPYEQYF
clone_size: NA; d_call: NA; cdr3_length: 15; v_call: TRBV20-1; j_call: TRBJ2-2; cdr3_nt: TGCAGTGCTAGGGGGATGGTGGGGAACACCGGGGAGCTGTTTTTT; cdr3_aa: CSARGMVGNTGELFF
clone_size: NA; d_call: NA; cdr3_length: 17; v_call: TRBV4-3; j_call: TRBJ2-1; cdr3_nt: TGCGCCAGCAGCCCCCAGCCCGGATCTATCGAGGGAGGTGAGCAGTTCTTC; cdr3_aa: CASSPQPGSIEGGEQFF
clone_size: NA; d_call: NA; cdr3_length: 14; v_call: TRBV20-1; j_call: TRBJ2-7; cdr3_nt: TGCAGTGCTAGAGTGGCCGATCTCTCCTACGAGCAGTACTTC; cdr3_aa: CSARVADLSYEQYF
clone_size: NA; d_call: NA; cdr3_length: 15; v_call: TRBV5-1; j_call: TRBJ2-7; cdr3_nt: TGCGCCAGCAGCCTGCTTGGAGACAGGACCTTAAGGCAGTACTTC; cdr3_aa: CASSLLGDRTLRQYF
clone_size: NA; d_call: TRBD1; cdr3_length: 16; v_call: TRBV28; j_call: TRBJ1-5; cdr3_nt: TGTGCCAGCAGTTTCCGCGGGACAGGGAGCTTTGAGCCCCAGCATTTT; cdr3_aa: CASSFRGTGSFEPQHF
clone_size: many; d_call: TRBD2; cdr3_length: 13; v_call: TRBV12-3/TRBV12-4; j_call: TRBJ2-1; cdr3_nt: TGTGCCAGCAGTTTAGGGACTAGCAATGAGCAGTTCTTC; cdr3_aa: CASSLGTSNEQFF
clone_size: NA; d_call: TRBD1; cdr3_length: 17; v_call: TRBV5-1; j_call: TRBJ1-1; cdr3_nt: TGCGCCAGCAGCTTAGCTAGGACAGGAATCCCGAACACTGAAGCTTTCTTT; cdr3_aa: CASSLARTGIPNTEAFF
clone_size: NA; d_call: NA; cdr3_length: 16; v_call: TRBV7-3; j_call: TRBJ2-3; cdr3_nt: TGTGCCAGCAGCCCAGGGCCCTACAAAGTCCCAGATACGCAGTATTTT; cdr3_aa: CASSPGPYKVPDTQYF
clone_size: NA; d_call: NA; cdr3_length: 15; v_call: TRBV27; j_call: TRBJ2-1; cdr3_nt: TGTGCCAGCAGTTTTGGGGGGGGCCCCTTAGGTGAGCAGTTCTTC; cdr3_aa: CASSFGGGPLGEQFF
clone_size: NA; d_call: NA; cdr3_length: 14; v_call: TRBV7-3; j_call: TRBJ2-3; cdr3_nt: TGTGCCAGCAGCTTAACGGGGATGACAGATACGCAGTATTTT; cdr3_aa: CASSLTGMTDTQYF
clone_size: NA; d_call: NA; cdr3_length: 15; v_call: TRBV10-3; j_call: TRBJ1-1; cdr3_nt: TGTGCCATCAGTAAATCGGACAGCGGAACCGCTGAAGCTTTCTTT; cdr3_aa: CAISKSDSGTAEAFF
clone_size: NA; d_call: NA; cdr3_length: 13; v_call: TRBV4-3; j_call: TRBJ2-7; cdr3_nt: TGCGCCAGCAGCCAAGGAGTTTCCCAAGGGCAGTACTTC; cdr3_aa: CASSQGVSQGQYF
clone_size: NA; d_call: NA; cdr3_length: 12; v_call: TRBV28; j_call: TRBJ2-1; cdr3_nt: TGTGCCAGCAGTTCTGGTGCAAGTGAGCAGTTCTTC; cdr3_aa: CASSSGASEQFF
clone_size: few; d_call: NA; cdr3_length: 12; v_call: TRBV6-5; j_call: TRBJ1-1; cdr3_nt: TGTGCCAGCAGTTACCCCTTAGCTGAAGCTTTCTTT; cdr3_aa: CASSYPLAEAFF
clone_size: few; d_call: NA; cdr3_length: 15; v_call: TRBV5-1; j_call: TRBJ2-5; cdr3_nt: TGCGCCAGCAGCTTGTCATTTCCCACCGGGGAGACCCAGTACTTC; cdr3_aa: CASSLSFPTGETQYF
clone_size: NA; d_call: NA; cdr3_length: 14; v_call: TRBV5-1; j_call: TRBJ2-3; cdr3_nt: TGCGCCAGCAGCGGGGGGCGCATCACAGATACGCAGTATTTT; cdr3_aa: CASSGGRITDTQYF
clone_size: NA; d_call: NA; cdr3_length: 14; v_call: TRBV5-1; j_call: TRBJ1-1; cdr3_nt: TGCGCCAGCAGGGCAGGGTGGACGAACACTGAAGCTTTCTTT; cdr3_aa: CASRAGWTNTEAFF
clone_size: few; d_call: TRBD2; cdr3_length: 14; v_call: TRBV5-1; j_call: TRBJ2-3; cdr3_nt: TGTGCCAGCAGCTTGCGGGGGACCACAGATACGCAGTATTTT; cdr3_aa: CASSLRGTTDTQYF